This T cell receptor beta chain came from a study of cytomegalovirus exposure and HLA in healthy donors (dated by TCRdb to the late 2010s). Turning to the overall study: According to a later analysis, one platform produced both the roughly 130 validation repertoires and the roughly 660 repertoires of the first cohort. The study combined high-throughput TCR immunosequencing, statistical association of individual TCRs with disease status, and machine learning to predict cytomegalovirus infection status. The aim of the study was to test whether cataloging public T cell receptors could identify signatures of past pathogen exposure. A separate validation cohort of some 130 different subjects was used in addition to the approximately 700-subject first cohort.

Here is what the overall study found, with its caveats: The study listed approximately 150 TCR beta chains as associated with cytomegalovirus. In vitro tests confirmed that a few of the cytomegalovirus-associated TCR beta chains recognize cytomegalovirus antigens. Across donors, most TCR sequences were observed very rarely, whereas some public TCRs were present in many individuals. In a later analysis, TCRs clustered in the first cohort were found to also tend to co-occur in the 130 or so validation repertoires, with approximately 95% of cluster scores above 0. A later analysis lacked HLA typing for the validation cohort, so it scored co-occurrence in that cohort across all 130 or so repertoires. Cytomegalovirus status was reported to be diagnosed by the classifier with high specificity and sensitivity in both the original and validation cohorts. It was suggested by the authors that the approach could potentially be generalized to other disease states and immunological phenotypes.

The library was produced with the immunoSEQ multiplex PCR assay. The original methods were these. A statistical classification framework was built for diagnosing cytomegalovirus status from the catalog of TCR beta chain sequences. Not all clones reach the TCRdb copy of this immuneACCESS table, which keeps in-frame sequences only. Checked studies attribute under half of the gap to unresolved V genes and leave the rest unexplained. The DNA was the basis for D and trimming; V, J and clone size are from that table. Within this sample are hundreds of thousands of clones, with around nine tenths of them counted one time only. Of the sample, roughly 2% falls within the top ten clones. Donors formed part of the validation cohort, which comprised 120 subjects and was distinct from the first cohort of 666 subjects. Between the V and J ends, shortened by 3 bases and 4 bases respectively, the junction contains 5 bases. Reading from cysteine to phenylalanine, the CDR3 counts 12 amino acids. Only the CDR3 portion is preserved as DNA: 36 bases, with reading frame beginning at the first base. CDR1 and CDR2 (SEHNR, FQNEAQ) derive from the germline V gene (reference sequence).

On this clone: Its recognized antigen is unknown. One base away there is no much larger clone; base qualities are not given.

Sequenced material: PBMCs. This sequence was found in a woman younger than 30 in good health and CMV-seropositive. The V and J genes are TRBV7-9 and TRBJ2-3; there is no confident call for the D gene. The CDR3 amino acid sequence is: CASSFISDTQYF. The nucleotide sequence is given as TGTGCCAGCAGCTTTATTTCAGATACGCAGTATTTT.